This record concerns one T cell receptor (beta chain) sequence. The target antigen is unknown. CDR3 length equals 14 residues. V dropped 2 bases and J dropped 2 bases, with 9 bases sitting between them. Germline V gene data show CDR1 as MNHNS and CDR2 as SASEGT. These data originate in a study of persistence of HIV-infected CD4 T cells. Findings and limits, study-wide: Antigen-responding cells were enriched for degenerate expanded CDR3beta sequences.

This nonspecific control used anti-CD3/anti-CD28 bead stimulation of CD4+ T cells. Sorting of responding CD4+ T cells relied on upregulated CD40 ligand together with CD69. The immunoSEQ assay was version 4, run in survey mode. Data came from immunoSEQ multiplex PCR; TCRdb stores just in-frame clones and leaves some out. The sample consists of 35,000 to 50,000 clones, roughly 90% of them appearing once. The chain combines TRBV6-1 with TRBJ1-1; no definite D call. The sample here was CD4+ T cells sorted from PBMCs after roughly 18-hour stimulation, taken from a patient who received antiretroviral therapy. The receptor was derived from an adult man with HIV who was CMV-seropositive. DNA of the CDR3: TGTGCCAGCAGTGAATTGGGCCCTAACACTGAAGCTTTCTTT. Encoded protein: CASSELGPNTEAFF.